The 2 T cell receptor beta chains listed next were all sequenced from one sample in a study of cytomegalovirus exposure and HLA in healthy donors (dated 2017 in TCRdb). Receptor amplification or capture employed the immunoSEQ multiplex PCR assay. For the multiplex PCR, a mixture combining 60 forward primers for TCR Vbeta segments and 13 reverse primers for TCR Jbeta segments was used. TCRdb provides this immuneACCESS table in a form limited to in-frame rearrangements. Some clones are lacking; in checked studies, under half of them reflect an unresolved V gene, and why the rest are absent is not known. A total of some 170,000 clones appear in this sample, roughly 85% of them only once. Roughly 2% of the sample is in the top ten clones. Sequencing input: PBMCs. The receptors originated from a man aged 40-49 years in good health and CMV-seronegative.

V is TRBV19 and J is TRBJ1-5; D might be TRBD1 (6 bases). This CDR3 contains 14 residues. In germline, CDR1 is LNHDA, CDR2 SQIVND (reference sequence). The V end lost 9 bases, the J end lost 4 bases, and 16 bases lay between the germline ends. CDR3: CASTRQDRNQPQHF. For the CDR3, the DNA is TGTGCCAGCACCCGACAGGACCGTAATCAGCCCCAGCATTTT.

In DNA, the CDR3 is TGTGCCAGCGGAGTCAGCTATGGCTACACCTTC. Its translation is CASGVSYGYTF. This rearrangement joins TRBV28 to TRBJ1-2, with D unresolved. The germline gives CDR1 MDHEN, CDR2 SYDVKM. The CDR3 covers 11 residues. The germline V and J ends were trimmed by 8 bases and 4 bases, with 8 bases remaining between them.